One T cell receptor (beta chain) is described in this entry. What antigen it recognizes has not been identified. There are no base qualities to consult, and no much larger clone falls within one base. The 39 donors, aged roughly 6 to 90 years, were systemically healthy Caucasian individuals from Russia. About 9.6 milliliters of peripheral blood were collected from each donor into EDTA-treated Vacutainer tubes. Ficoll-Paque density-gradient centrifugation was used to isolate PBMCs, with at least 6.5 million per sample. Total RNA, at least 5 micrograms per sample, was extracted from PBMCs with Trizol reagent. The percentages of naive CD45RAhigh/CD27high T cells were determined by flow cytometry on a PBMC aliquot from every donor. The V end gives up 4 bases and the J end 3 bases, leaving 5 bases in the junction not matched to a gene. Including cysteine and phenylalanine, the CDR3 has 13 amino acids. Kept here is only the CDR3 DNA, which spans 39 bases and is read in frame from base 1. The CDR1 and CDR2 encoded by the germline V gene are SQVTM and ANQGSEA.

Library construction relied on 5' RACE. Sequencing instrument: Illumina HiSeq 2500. A second PCR of about 6 to 11 cycles was run with a J-beta primer mix and a sample-barcoded 5' primer. A template-switch 5' adaptor carrying 12 random nucleotides introduced a unique molecular identifier onto each TCR beta cDNA molecule. At least 2.5 million CDR3-containing paired-end reads were obtained from each sample. First-strand cDNA synthesis was performed from all RNA using the Mint cDNA synthesis kit, with priming by a TRBC-specific oligonucleotide. Following uracil-DNA glycosylase treatment, a first 18-cycle PCR with universal primers M1SS and BC2_uni_R was performed on all cDNA. From the authors' description of their analysis: For normalization, 1 million high-quality reads were randomly selected from each sample, with every read carrying a distinct molecular identifier. Reads sharing molecular identifiers were discarded rather than binned into consensus sequences. MiTCR, set to a Q25 quality threshold and the strictest error-elimination algorithm, was used for CDR3 identification, clonotype clustering and error correction. Lower-bound total TCR beta diversity was estimated with a nonparametric unseen species model using Euler transformation. The public reads were quality trimmed at Q25 with fastp and then assembled into clones with MiXCR by TCRdb, keeping productive beta chains. Identical CDR3 proteins give one entry, which carries the most common genes and DNA. The authors' filters were not applied to this entry. In this sample the table shows roughly 800,000 distinct CDR3 sequences, about 62% of which occur a single time. The biggest ten clones account for roughly 22% of the sample.

This record belongs to a study of blood T cells in healthy people across ages (dated by TCRdb to 2015 to 2017). Regarding the research as a whole: Template switching captured roughly one uniquely barcoded TCR beta cDNA molecule per two T cells in model experiments. The donors were divided into four age groups: young (average roughly 15 years), middle-aged (approximately 42), aged (about 62) and long-lived (roughly 82). The study measured age-related changes in TCR beta repertoire diversity using deep sequencing normalized with unique cDNA molecular identifiers. Using the same blood draw, the study looked at two additional independent replicas of 1 million unique cDNA reads for two donors, one aged 18 to 29 and the other aged 80 or older. To avoid experimental bias, donors of different ages were spread randomly across the sequencing lanes.

Summary of the overall study and its limitations: Because the CMV infection status of the donors was unknown, age-related changes in expanded clonotypes may potentially have been confounded. Observed TCR beta diversity per million T cells fell roughly linearly with age, and a significant reduction was already apparent by age about 38. Total diversity estimates from one million sequenced T cells were considered lower bounds and underestimates. The long-lived group showed more naive CD4+ T cells, fewer expanded clones and increased TCR diversity than the aged group, suggesting age selection. Bulk unsorted PBMC profiling prevented conclusive comparison of naive and antigen-experienced compartments. Observed TCR beta diversity correlated strongly with the percentage of naive T cells measured by flow cytometry.

The sample taken for sequencing was blood. This clonotype originated in a man aged 25 to 45 in good health. The receptor chain draws on TRBV29-1 and TRBJ2-5, and 7 junctional nucleotides match TRBD2. The bases are TGCAGCGTTGGACTAGCAGGTAAAGAGACCCAGTACTTC. Its protein reads: CSVGLAGKETQYF.